The 21 T cell receptor beta chains listed next were all sequenced from one sample in a study of cytomegalovirus exposure and HLA in healthy donors. The PCR had 60 Vbeta and 13 Jbeta primers. Only in-frame clones appear in the TCRdb table, and some are missing; sequencing was by immunoSEQ multiplex PCR. The sample has roughly 120,000 clones, under 85% seen once. Sequencing was performed on PBMCs. These receptors came from a man younger than 45 in good health and CMV-seropositive.

This clone showed up just a few times. The chain is built from TRBV19 and TRBJ1-5, with TRBD1 matching 8 bases. The CDR3 is 16 amino acids. Germline CDR1 and CDR2: LNHDA and SQIVND (reference sequence). V shed 1 base and J 2 bases; nucleotides not matched to a gene: 4. The CDR3 DNA sequence: TGTGCCAGTAGTATAGTAGCGGACAGGGGCAATCAGCCCCAGCATTTT. It codes for CASSIVADRGNQPQHF.

The gene calls are TRBV14 and TRBJ2-5; 7 bases line up with TRBD1. CDR3 size: 15 residues. Trimming cost V 4 bases and J 2 bases; bases outside gene matches: 7. Per germline, CDR1 SGHDN and CDR2 FVKESK. The CDR3 here is CASSPGTEIQETQYF. The CDR3 bases are TGTGCCAGCAGCCCCGGGACAGAGATTCAAGAGACCCAGTACTTC.

The CDR3 loop is CASRIGRGAMEGYTF. The CDR3 DNA is TGTGCCAGCAGGATTGGGAGGGGGGCCATGGAGGGCTACACCTTC. J is TRBJ1-2 and V is TRBV5-4; possibly TRBD1 for D (6 bases). Germline CDR1 reads SGHNT; CDR2 reads YYREEE (reference sequence). The CDR3 totals 15 residues. The ends were cut back, 5 bases at V and 8 bases at J, with 22 bases in the middle.

The chain employs TRBV6-1 and TRBJ1-6; D is possibly TRBD1 (5 bases). The CDR3 is 17 amino acids. Trimming pared 2 bases from V and 4 bases from J, leaving 15 bases between. Germline lookup yields CDR1 MNHNS and CDR2 SASEGT. The CDR3, as DNA: TGTGCCAGCAGTGAATCTAGACAGACATCATATAATTCACCCCTCCACTTT. Protein product: CASSESRQTSYNSPLHF.

The V call is TRBV9, the J call TRBJ2-7; D may be TRBD2 (6 bases). Germline V gene sequence: CDR1 SGDLS, CDR2 YYNGEE. The ends were cut back, 3 bases at V and 2 bases at J, with 15 bases in the middle. The CDR3 has 15 residues. The CDR3 sequence: CASSAGGTLTYEQYF. The CDR3 coding sequence is TGTGCCAGCAGCGCAGGCGGGACCCTAACCTACGAGCAGTACTTC. Full variable domain (outside the CDR3, taken from reference TRBV9 and TRBJ2-7): DSGVTQTPKHLITATGQRVTLRCSPRSGDLSVYWYQQSLDQGLQFLIQYYNGEERAKGNILERFSAQQFPDLHSELNLSSLELGDSALYFCASSAGGTLTYEQYFGPGTRLTVT.

The chain carries TRBV4-1 and TRBJ2-7; perhaps TRBD1 as D (5 bases). Germline V CDR1 and CDR2: MGHRA, YSYEKL. The CDR3 loop spans 17 amino acids. V lost 3 bases to trimming and J lost 2 bases, with 20 bases between them. The chain's CDR3 is CASSQGRLLRGTYEQYF. For the CDR3, the DNA is TGCGCCAGCAGCCAGGGGCGCTTGCTCCGAGGTACCTACGAGCAGTACTTC.

The rearrangement joins TRBV19 to TRBJ1-5; 10 bases fit TRBD1. With V trimmed by 5 bases and J by 4 bases, 11 bases remained unmatched. The CDR3 totals 17 residues. Germline lookup yields CDR1 LNHDA and CDR2 SQIVND (reference sequence). The CDR3 bases are TGTGCCAGTAGTCTTCCGGCCGGGACAGGGGATAATCAGCCCCAGCATTTT. It codes for CASSLPAGTGDNQPQHF.

This rearrangement joins TRBV25-1 to TRBJ2-1, with D maybe TRBD2 (5 bases). CDR1 is MGHDK and CDR2 is SYGVNS in the germline V gene. This CDR3 comprises 16 residues. Trimming stripped 5 bases from V and 0 bases from J, with 14 bases between. The CDR3 DNA sequence: TGTGCCAGCAGTAGGAATTCGGGGAGCTCCTACAATGAGCAGTTCTTC. Translation: CASSRNSGSSYNEQFF.

The rearrangement joins TRBV7-2 to TRBJ2-7; 9 nucleotides match TRBD2. J gave up 2 bases and V 5 bases, and 7 bases lay outside the gene matches. The CDR3 is 15 amino acids. Germline V gene lookup returns CDR1 SGHTA and CDR2 FQGNSA. CDR3 DNA sequence: TGTGCCAGCAGCCTGCTAGCGGGGTCGCCCTACGAGCAGTACTTC. Protein product: CASSLLAGSPYEQYF.

The chain recombines TRBV7-6 with TRBJ2-2; possibly TRBD1 for D (6 bases). The CDR3 consists of 14 residues. V lost 5 bases to trimming and J lost 5 bases, with 12 bases between them. Germline V gene lookup returns CDR1 SGHVS and CDR2 FNYEAQ. The CDR3 region is CASSPDRLTGELFF. In nucleotides, the CDR3 is TGTGCCAGCAGCCCTGACAGGTTGACCGGGGAGCTGTTTTTT. Looking up the rest from reference TRBV7-6 and TRBJ2-2 gives the full variable domain: GAGVSQSPRYKVTKRGQDVALRCDPISGHVSLYWYRQALGQGPEFLTYFNYEAQQDKSGLPNDRFSAERPEGSISTLTIQRTEQRDSAMYRCASSPDRLTGELFFGEGSRLTVL.

This chain uses TRBV6-1 with TRBJ2-5; TRBD2 matches at 10 bases. Unmatched junction bases numbered 5, after V lost 8 bases and J lost 5 bases. CDR1 and CDR2 (germline): MNHNS, SASEGT. The CDR3 has 13 amino acids. This CDR3 is CASRAGGVETQYF. DNA for the CDR3: TGTGCCAGCCGAGCGGGGGGGGTGGAGACCCAGTACTTC.

This clone was seen just once. The chain employs TRBV28 and TRBJ2-5; 7 bases align to TRBD1. The CDR3 sequence is 16 residues long. Unmatched junction bases numbered 12, after V lost 8 bases and J lost 0 bases. CDR1 is MDHEN and CDR2 is SYDVKM in the germline V gene. The CDR3 DNA is TGTGCCAGCCATACGTGGGGAGACAGGGACCAAGAGACCCAGTACTTC. Translated, it gives CASHTWGDRDQETQYF.

This clone was seen a few times. The chain uses TRBV6-1 and TRBJ1-1, with D perhaps TRBD1 (5 bases). Trimming stripped 8 bases from V and 5 bases from J, with 21 bases between. Germline CDR1 is MNHNS and CDR2 is SASEGT. The CDR3 runs 15 residues. DNA for the CDR3: TGTGCCAGCCTCATGCCACAGGTCGTTGGTACTGAAGCTTTCTTT. It codes for CASLMPQVVGTEAFF.

The J gene is TRBJ1-5, the V gene TRBV12-5; D is uncertain. Germline CDR1 reads LGHNT; CDR2 reads FRNRAP. Trimming pared 3 bases from V and 5 bases from J, leaving 8 bases between. The length of the CDR3 is 13 residues. The CDR3 DNA sequence: TGTGCTAGTGGTTTAGAGGATTATCAGCCCCAGCATTTT. Protein: CASGLEDYQPQHF.

The rearrangement joins TRBV5-6 to TRBJ2-5, with D possibly being TRBD2 (7 bases). The DNA end favors TRBJ2-7, so the J call may be wrong. Germline V CDR1 and CDR2: SGHDT, YYEEEE. CDR3 size: 16 residues. Here the CDR3 reads CASSHLRGGTIYEQYF. The CDR3 region has the DNA TGTGCCAGCAGCCACCTAAGGGGGGGGACAATCTACGAGCAGTACTTC.

This rearrangement joins TRBV6-5 to TRBJ2-4, with 8 bases that match TRBD1. Germline V lookup: CDR1 MNHEY, CDR2 SVGAGI. Trimming at V came to 6 bases and at J to 6 bases, leaving 7 bases not matched to a gene. This CDR3 has 14 amino acids. The CDR3 is CASRPTGVGNIQYF. The DNA for the CDR3 is TGTGCCAGCAGGCCGACAGGGGTTGGAAACATTCAGTACTTC.

V and J are TRBV5-6 and TRBJ2-7, with 12 bases that match TRBD2. The end of the DNA fits TRBJ2-1 better, so the J call may be wrong. CDR3 size: 14 residues. Per germline, CDR1 SGHDT and CDR2 YYEEEE. The DNA for the CDR3 is TGTGCCAGCAGCTCTAGCGGGGGGGGCGATGAGCAGTTCTTC. It codes for CASSSSGGGDEQFF.

The chain combines TRBV5-1 with TRBJ2-7; TRBD1 aligns across 8 bases. Germline lookup yields CDR1 SGHRS and CDR2 YFSETQ. V was pared by 1 base and J by 2 bases, with 5 bases of the junction left unmatched. This CDR3 has 15 residues. For the CDR3, the DNA is TGCGCCAGCAGCTTGTCGACGACAGGGGCCTACGAGCAGTACTTC. The encoded protein is CASSLSTTGAYEQYF.

The rearrangement uses TRBV6-1 and TRBJ2-7, with 11 bases fitting TRBD2. The CDR3 sequence is 18 residues long. V dropped 4 bases and J dropped 1; count of bases not matched to a gene: 12. CDR1 and CDR2 from the germline V gene are MNHNS and SASEGT. CDR3 protein: CASSASPSTSGISYEQYF. The CDR3 DNA is TGTGCCAGCAGTGCGAGCCCATCGACTAGCGGGATTTCCTACGAGCAGTACTTC.

This chain uses TRBV5-1 with TRBJ2-1, with D perhaps TRBD2 (5 bases). Trimming left V 2 bases short and J 15 bases short, with 24 bases between. The CDR3 totals 15 residues. CDR1 SGHRS and CDR2 YFSETQ come from the germline V gene. The CDR3 region is CASSLAGFGKEGRFF. Written as DNA, the CDR3 is TGCGCCAGCAGCTTAGCAGGATTTGGCAAAGAGGGTCGGTTCTTC.

This chain uses TRBV15 with TRBJ2-7; 7 bases match TRBD1. The CDR3 runs to 15 residues. From germline, CDR1 is LNHNV and CDR2 YYDKDF (reference sequence). J lost 0 bases, V lost 1 base, and 3 bases had no gene match. The CDR3 is CATSRGTGASYEQYF. CDR3 nucleotide sequence: TGTGCCACCAGCAGAGGTACAGGGGCCTCCTACGAGCAGTACTTC. The full variable domain, rest sourced from reference TRBV15 and TRBJ2-7, is DAMVIQNPRYQVTQFGKPVTLSCSQTLNHNVMYWYQQKSSQAPKLLFHYYDKDFNNEADTPDNFQSRRPNTSFCFLDIRSPGLGDTAMYLCATSRGTGASYEQYFGPGTRLTVT.